This T cell receptor beta chain appears in the sequencing data of a study of T cell repertoires in cytomegalovirus infection. Findings and limits, study-wide: There were carriers of CMV plus the relevant HLA, and cumulative public TCR beta family frequency identified them. In two of eight donors, the top clonotype was HLA-C-restricted CMV-specific.

This clonotype came up many times. The target antigen is unknown. TCRdb redid the calling of the reads with MiXCR, one entry per CDR3 protein. The table lists about 130,000 distinct CDR3 sequences, about 24% of them singletons. The source material was PBMCs, sequenced either directly or after in vitro stimulation (not recorded which). The TCR was taken from a human donor in good health (CMV status not recorded). Some clones in this sample may be carry-over from other donors' samples.

For the CDR3, the DNA is TGTGCCAGCAGCTTAATGGGACTAGCGGAAGAGACCCAGTACTTC. This translates into CASSLMGLAEETQYF. The chain has TRBV7-2 and TRBJ2-5; 11 positions match TRBD2. The CDR3 runs to 15 residues. Germline V gene lookup returns CDR1 SGHTA and CDR2 FQGNSA. With 2 bases clipped from V and 3 bases from J, the junction kept 2 bases outside the gene matches.